This TCR beta chain was retrieved from a study of technical replicates of blood from a few donors. Clones were sequenced by immunoSEQ multiplex PCR, and TCRdb holds only the in-frame ones, with some missing. The table has about 75,000 clones, roughly 90% seen once. Sequenced input: T cells isolated from PBMCs. The source is a human donor in good health.

In DNA form, the CDR3 reads TGTGCCAGCAGTTCGGGAAGCTCTGGAAACACCATATATTTT. It specifies CASSSGSSGNTIYF. The gene calls are TRBV6-5 and TRBJ1-3; D unclear. Trimming removed 4 bases from V and 0 bases from J, with 7 bases in between. From germline, CDR1 is MNHEY and CDR2 SVGAGI. The CDR3 consists of 14 residues.